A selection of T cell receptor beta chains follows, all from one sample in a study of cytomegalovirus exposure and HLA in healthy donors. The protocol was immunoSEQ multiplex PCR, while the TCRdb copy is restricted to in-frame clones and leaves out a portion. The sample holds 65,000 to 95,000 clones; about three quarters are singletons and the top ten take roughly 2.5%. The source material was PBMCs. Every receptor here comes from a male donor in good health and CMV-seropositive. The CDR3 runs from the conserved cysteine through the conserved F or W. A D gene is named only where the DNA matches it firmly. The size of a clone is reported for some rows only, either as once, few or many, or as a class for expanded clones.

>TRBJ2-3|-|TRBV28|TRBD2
CASSSPQLAGGPLDTQYF
TGTGCCAGCAGTTCCCCTCAACTAGCGGGAGGGCCTTTAGATACGCAGTATTTT
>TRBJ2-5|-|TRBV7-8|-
CASSPPRGLGQETQYF
TGTGCCAGCAGCCCCCCTAGGGGTTTAGGGCAAGAGACCCAGTACTTC
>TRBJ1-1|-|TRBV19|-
CASSIRGNTEAFF
TGTGCCAGTAGTATAAGGGGGAACACTGAAGCTTTCTTT
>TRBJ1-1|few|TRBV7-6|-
CASSPLTDEAFF
TGTGCCAGCAGCCCTTTAACAGATGAAGCTTTCTTT
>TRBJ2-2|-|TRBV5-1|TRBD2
CASKLDGGGPTGELFF
TGCGCCAGTAAACTCGACGGGGGAGGGCCGACCGGGGAGCTGTTTTTT
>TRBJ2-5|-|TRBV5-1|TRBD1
CASSVYRGQETQYF
TGCGCCAGCAGCGTTTACAGGGGGCAAGAGACCCAGTACTTC
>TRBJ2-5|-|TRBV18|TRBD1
CASSPLFGQGAGETQYF
TGTGCCAGCTCACCATTATTCGGACAGGGGGCCGGAGAGACCCAGTACTTC
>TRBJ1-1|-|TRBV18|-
CASSPLPGQDTEAFF
TGTGCCAGCTCACCACTTCCGGGACAAGACACTGAAGCTTTCTTT
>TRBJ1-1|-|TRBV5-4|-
CASSSSGPGPEAFF
TGTGCCAGCAGCTCATCGGGTCCGGGTCCCGAAGCTTTCTTT
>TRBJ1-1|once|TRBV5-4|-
CASSLPGFDTEAFF
TGTGCCAGCAGCTTACCAGGGTTTGACACTGAAGCTTTCTTT
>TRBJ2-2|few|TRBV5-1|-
CASSLGASAGELFF
TGCGCCAGCAGCTTGGGGGCTAGCGCCGGGGAGCTGTTTTTT
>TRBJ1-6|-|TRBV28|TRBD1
CASSPGRGRRSPLHF
TGTGCCAGCTCACCAGGTAGGGGGCGCCGTTCACCCCTCCACTTT
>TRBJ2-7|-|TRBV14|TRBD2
CASSQAGLRRSEQYF
TGTGCCAGCAGCCAAGCGGGACTAAGACGATCCGAGCAGTACTTC
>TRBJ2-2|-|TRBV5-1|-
CASSQTGELFF
TGCGCCAGCTCCCAGACCGGGGAGCTGTTTTTT
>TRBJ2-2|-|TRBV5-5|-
CASSFRTLGELFF
TGTGCCAGCAGCTTTAGGACTCTCGGGGAGCTGTTTTTT
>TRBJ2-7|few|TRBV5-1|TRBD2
CASSAQGTSDYEQYF
TGCGCCAGCAGCGCACAGGGGACTAGCGACTACGAGCAGTACTTC
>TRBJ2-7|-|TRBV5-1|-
CASSPDGWGRPAYEQYF
TGCGCCAGCAGCCCGGATGGGTGGGGCAGGCCAGCCTACGAGCAGTACTTC
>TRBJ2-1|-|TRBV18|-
CASSPKQGHNEQFF
TGTGCCAGCTCACCAAAACAGGGCCACAATGAGCAGTTCTTC
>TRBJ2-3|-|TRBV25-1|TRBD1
CASSEDRGARTDTQYF
TGTGCCAGCAGTGAGGACAGGGGCGCTCGCACAGATACGCAGTATTTT
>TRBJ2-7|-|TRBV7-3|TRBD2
CASSLGGLAGDHEQYF
TGTGCCAGCAGCCTCGGGGGGTTAGCGGGAGACCACGAGCAGTACTTC
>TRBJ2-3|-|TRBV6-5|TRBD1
CASSYSSGRGTDTQYF
TGTGCCAGCAGTTACTCGAGCGGCAGGGGGACAGATACGCAGTATTTT
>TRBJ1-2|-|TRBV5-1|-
CASSSDVGEYGYTF
TGCGCCAGCAGTTCGGACGTCGGGGAATATGGCTACACCTTC
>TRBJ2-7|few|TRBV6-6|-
CASSRGLDEQYF
TGTGCCAGCAGTCGCGGACTGGACGAGCAGTACTTC
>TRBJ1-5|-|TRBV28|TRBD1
CASRRGTANQPQHF
TGTGCCAGCAGACGAGGGACAGCTAATCAGCCCCAGCATTTT
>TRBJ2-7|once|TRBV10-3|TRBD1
CAISESSVGGGYEQYF
TGTGCCATCAGTGAGTCAAGTGTAGGGGGCGGCTACGAGCAGTACTTC
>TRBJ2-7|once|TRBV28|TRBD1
CASSSGTGGKNEQYF
TGTGCCAGCAGTTCCGGGACAGGGGGCAAAAACGAGCAGTACTTC